This T cell receptor beta chain was captured in a study of blood T cell repertoires in COVID-19. Across the whole study: COVID-19 samples from acute and convalescent phases originated in the United States, Italy and Spain.

The germline gives CDR1 MGHRA, CDR2 YSYEKL. CDR3 length: 18 residues. With 0 bases removed from V and 1 base from J, the gap between germline ends came to 19 bases. As handled by the study authors: Counts of nucleated cells, estimated from reference gene primer amplification, were obtained. The table came from immunoSEQ multiplex PCR; TCRdb's copy has only in-frame clones and leaves some out. V and J calls and clone size come straight from that table; D and trimming were deduced from the DNA. Of tens of thousands of clones in the sample, roughly 80% are singletons; the top ten hold around 14%. This chain links TRBV4-1 with TRBJ2-7; unclear D gene. The sequence was obtained from a woman in her sixties or seventies with acute or convalescent COVID-19. The source material was peripheral blood. The CDR3 is CASSQDPPRATASYEQYF. In nucleotides, the CDR3 is TGCGCCAGCAGCCAAGATCCACCAAGAGCAACAGCTTCCTACGAGCAGTACTTC.